The T cell receptor (beta chain) described here comes from a study of early T cells in non-severe SARS-CoV-2 infection. Study as a whole: Chains were unpaired, as sequencing was done on bulk RNA from unsorted whole blood. Study-level findings and limits: Reliance on VDJdb matching favored anti-spike CD8 responses; private and CD4 specificities were missed.

Individual cDNA molecules each received unique molecular identifiers attached to them. TCRdb called the 5' RACE reads again in MiXCR, with one record for every CDR3 protein. This sample has around 26,000 distinct CDR3 sequences; approximately 4.4% occur once, and the top ten carry more than 6.5%. This clonotype was seen at least ten times. Its antigen is unidentified. The specimen sequenced was whole blood. This clonotype originated in an adult who was a healthcare worker with PCR-confirmed SARS-CoV-2 infection or an uninfected control (not recorded which).

The CDR3 here is CASSQVAPGELFF. DNA for the CDR3: TGTGCCAGCAGCCAAGTTGCCCCCGGGGAGCTGTTTTTT. The chain joins TRBV3-1 to TRBJ2-2; D is ambiguous. The CDR3 covers 13 residues. V lost 1 base to trimming and J lost 6 bases, with 6 bases between them. In germline, CDR1 is LGHDT, CDR2 YNNKEL (reference sequence).